This T cell receptor (beta chain) emerged from a study of T cell repertoires in cytomegalovirus infection. TCRdb fed the reads into MiXCR, producing one record per CDR3 protein. The sample holds around 130,000 distinct CDR3 sequences, roughly a quarter seen once. Study results and caveats: CMV carriers having the relevant HLA were flagged by cumulative public TCR beta family frequency. The response measured ex vivo was dominated by TCR beta clonotypes (HLA-C-restricted and CMV-specific).

Germline CDR1 is SEHNR and CDR2 is FQNEAQ (reference sequence). The CDR3 is 15 amino acids. J was trimmed by 4 bases and V by 5 bases; bases with no gene match: 7. This clonotype showed up many times. Its antigen is still unknown. This clonotype originated in a human donor in good health (CMV status not recorded). Some clones in this sample may be carry-over from other donors' samples. The chain joins TRBV7-9 to TRBJ2-7; 11 nucleotides agree with TRBD1. Sequencing was carried out using PBMCs, sequenced either directly or after in vitro stimulation (not recorded which). CDR3 coding DNA: TGTGCCAGCAGCCCCGGGACAGGGGGTAGGTACGAGCAGTACGTC. Amino acids: CASSPGTGGRYEQYV.